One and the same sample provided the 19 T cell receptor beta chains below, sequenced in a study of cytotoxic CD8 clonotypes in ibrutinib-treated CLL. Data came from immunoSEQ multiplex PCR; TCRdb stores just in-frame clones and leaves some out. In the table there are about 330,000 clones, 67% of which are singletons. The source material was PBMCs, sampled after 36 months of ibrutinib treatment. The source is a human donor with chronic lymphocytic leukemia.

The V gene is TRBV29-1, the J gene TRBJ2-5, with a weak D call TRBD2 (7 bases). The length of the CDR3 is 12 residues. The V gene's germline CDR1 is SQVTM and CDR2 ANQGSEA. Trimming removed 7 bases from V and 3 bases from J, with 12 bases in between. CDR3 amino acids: CSARGAEETQYF. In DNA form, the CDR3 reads TGCAGCGCCCGGGGGGCAGAAGAGACCCAGTACTTC.

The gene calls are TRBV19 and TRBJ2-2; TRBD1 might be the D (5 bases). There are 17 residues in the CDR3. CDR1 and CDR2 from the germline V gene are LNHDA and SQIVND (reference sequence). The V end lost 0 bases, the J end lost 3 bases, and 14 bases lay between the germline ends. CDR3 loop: CASSIDGALGHTGELFF. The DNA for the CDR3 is TGTGCCAGTAGTATAGATGGGGCCCTTGGTCACACCGGGGAGCTGTTTTTT.

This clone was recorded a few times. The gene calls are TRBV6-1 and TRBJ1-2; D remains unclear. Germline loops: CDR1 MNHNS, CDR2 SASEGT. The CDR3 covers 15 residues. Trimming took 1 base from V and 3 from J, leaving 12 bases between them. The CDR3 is CASSEGASVDYGYTF. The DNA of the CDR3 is TGTGCCAGCAGTGAAGGTGCCAGCGTTGACTATGGCTACACCTTC.

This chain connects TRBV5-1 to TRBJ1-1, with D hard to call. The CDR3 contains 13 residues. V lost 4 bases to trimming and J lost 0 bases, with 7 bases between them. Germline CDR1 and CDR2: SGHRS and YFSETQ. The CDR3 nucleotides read TGCGCCAGCAGCCGTACAGTGAACACTGAAGCTTTCTTT. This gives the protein CASSRTVNTEAFF.

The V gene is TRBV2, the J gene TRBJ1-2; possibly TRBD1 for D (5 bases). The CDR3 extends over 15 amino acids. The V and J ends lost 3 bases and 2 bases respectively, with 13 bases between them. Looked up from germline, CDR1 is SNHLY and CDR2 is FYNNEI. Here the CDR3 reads CASSEWPGWNYGYTF. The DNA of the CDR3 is TGTGCCAGCAGTGAGTGGCCAGGGTGGAACTATGGCTACACCTTC.

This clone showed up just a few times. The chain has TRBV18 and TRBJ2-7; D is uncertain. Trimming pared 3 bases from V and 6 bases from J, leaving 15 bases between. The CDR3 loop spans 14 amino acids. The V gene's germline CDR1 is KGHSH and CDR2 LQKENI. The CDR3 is CASSPQILTPEQYF. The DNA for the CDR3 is TGTGCCAGCTCACCGCAAATCCTTACCCCCGAGCAGTACTTC.

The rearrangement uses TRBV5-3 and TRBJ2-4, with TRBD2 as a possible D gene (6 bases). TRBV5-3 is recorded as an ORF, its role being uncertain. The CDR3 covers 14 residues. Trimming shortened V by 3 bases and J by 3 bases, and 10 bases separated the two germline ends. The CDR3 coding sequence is TGTGCCAGAAGCTGGGAGGACGGCAAAAACATTCAGTACTTC. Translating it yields CARSWEDGKNIQYF.

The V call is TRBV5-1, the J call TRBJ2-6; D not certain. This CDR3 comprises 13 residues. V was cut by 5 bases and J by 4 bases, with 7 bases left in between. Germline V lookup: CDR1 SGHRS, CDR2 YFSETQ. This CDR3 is CASSPRGANVLTF. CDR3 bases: TGCGCCAGCAGTCCCAGGGGGGCCAACGTCCTGACTTTC.

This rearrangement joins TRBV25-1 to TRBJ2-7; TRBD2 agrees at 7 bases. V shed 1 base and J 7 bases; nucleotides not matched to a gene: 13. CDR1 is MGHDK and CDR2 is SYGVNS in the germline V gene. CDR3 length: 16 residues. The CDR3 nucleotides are TGTGCCAGCAGTGAATGGACCCGGACTAGAGTAGCTGAGCAGTACTTC. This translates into CASSEWTRTRVAEQYF.

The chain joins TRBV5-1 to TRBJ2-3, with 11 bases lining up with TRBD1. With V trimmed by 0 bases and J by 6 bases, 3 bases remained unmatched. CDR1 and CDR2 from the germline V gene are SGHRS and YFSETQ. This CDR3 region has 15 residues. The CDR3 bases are TGCGCCAGCAGCTTGGGGACAGGGGGCAGGGATACGCAGTATTTT. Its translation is CASSLGTGGRDTQYF.

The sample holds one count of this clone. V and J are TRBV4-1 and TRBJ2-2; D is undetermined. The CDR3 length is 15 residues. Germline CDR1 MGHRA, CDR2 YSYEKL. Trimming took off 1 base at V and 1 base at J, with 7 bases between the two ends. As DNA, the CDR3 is TGCGCCAGCAGCCAAGGTGGAGTGAACACCGGGGAGCTGTTTTTT. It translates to CASSQGGVNTGELFF.

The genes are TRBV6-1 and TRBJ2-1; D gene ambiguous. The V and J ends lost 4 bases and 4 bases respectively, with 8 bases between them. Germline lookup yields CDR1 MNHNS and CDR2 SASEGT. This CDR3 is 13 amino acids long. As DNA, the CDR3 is TGTGCCAGCAGTGTGCATCCTTACAATGAGCAGTTCTTC. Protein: CASSVHPYNEQFF.

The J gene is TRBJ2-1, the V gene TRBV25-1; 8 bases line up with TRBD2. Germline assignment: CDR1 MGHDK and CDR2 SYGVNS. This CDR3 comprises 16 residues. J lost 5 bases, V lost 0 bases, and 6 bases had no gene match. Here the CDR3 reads CASSEYSGRGDNEQFF. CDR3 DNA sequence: TGTGCCAGCAGTGAATATTCAGGGCGGGGGGACAATGAGCAGTTCTTC.

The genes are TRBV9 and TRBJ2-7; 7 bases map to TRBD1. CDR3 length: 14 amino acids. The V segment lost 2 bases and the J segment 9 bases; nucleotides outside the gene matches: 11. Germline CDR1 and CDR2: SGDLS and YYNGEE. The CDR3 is CASSVEPGQKMQYF. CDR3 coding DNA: TGTGCCAGCAGCGTTGAACCGGGACAGAAAATGCAGTACTTC.

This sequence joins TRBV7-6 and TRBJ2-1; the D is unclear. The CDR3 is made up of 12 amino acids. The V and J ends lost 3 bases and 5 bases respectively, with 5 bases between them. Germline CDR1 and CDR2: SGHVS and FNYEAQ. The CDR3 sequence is CASSFIDNEQFF. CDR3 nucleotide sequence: TGTGCCAGCAGCTTTATAGACAATGAGCAGTTCTTC.

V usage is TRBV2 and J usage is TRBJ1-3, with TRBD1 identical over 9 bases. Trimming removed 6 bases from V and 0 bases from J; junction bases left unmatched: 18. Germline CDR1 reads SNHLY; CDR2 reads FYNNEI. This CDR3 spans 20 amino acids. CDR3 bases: TGTGCCAGCAGCAAGTGGACAGGGGCCTACCGTACCACCTCTGGAAACACCATATATTTT. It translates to CASSKWTGAYRTTSGNTIYF.

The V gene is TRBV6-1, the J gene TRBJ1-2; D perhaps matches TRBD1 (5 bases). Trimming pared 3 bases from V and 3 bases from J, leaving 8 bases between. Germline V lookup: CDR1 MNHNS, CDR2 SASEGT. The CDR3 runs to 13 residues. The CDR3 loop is CASSDRDHYGYTF. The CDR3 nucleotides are TGTGCCAGCAGTGACAGGGATCACTATGGCTACACCTTC.

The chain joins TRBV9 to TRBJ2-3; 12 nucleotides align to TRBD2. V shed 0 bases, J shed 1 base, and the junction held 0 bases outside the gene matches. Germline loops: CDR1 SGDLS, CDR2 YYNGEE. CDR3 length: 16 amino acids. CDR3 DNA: TGTGCCAGCAGCGTAGGACTAGCGGGAGGCACAGATACGCAGTATTTT. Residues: CASSVGLAGGTDTQYF.

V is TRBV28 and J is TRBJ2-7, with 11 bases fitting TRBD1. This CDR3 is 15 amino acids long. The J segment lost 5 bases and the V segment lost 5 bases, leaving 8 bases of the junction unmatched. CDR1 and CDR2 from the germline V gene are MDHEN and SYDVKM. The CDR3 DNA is TGTGCCAGCAGTCCCGGGACAGGGGGAATCAACGAGCAGTACTTC. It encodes CASSPGTGGINEQYF.